The source of this T cell receptor beta chain is a study of shared clonotypes between healthy human individuals. The CDR3 is made up of 15 amino acids. CDR1 is SGHKS, CDR2 YYEKEE, per germline (reference sequence). Trimming at V came to 1 base and at J to 14 bases, leaving 13 bases not matched to a gene. Only in-frame clones appear in the TCRdb table, and some are missing; sequencing was by immunoSEQ multiplex PCR. The data hold over 2 million clones, with roughly 92% observed a single time. V and J are TRBV5-5 and TRBJ2-1, with 9 bases matching TRBD1. This sequence originates from a man between 18 and 29 years old in good health. Some clones in this sample may be carry-over from other donors' samples. Sequenced sample: naive CD4+ T cells from PBMCs. The subset here: CD45RA+ positively selected. CDR3 amino acids: CASSLLGQGILDKFF. DNA for the CDR3: TGTGCCAGCAGCTTGTTGGGACAGGGAATCTTGGATAAGTTCTTC.